The present T cell receptor beta chain was sequenced within a study of PD-1 blockade in classical Hodgkin lymphoma (TCRdb year 2020). In the study overall: Nivolumab dosing was 3 mg/kg intravenously every 2 weeks, continuing until either disease progression or unacceptable toxicity. To define a peripheral blood immune signature of response to PD-1 blockade in classical Hodgkin lymphoma, the study combined TCR beta sequencing with CyTOF.

Paper-wide results and their limitations: Baseline TCR diversity was reported to be lower in newly diagnosed patients than in healthy donors and to be lower still in relapsed/refractory patients. Trial patients achieving complete response had baseline diversity similar to newly diagnosed patients, whereas partial responders and progressors had significantly lower diversity. Lower diversity was seen in patients whose nivolumab began less than 1 year after ASCT, and these patients were left out of later analyses so that immune reconstitution would not confound the results. The study was limited to a single clinical trial cohort, and causes of repertoire differences, possibly disease activity or prior therapy, remained undefined. A significant rise by C4D1 was seen in CD4+ but not CD8+ TCR diversity (p=0.0027 vs p=0.16), with the rise being most apparent in complete responders (p=0.02).

From the cysteine up to the phenylalanine, the CDR3 has a length of 15 residues. Of the read, only the CDR3 DNA is kept; its 45 bases are in frame from base 1. Taken from the germline V gene, the CDR1 and CDR2 loops are MNHNS and SASEGT. The junction shows trimming of 1 base on V and 6 bases on J, and the gene matches do not reach 6 bases of it. Reading the label with the study, this specimen's time point is: cycle 4 day 1 (C4D1), after less than 7 weeks of nivolumab. Relapse after autologous stem cell transplantation had occurred in all trial patients, and cohorts A, B and C were distinguished by prior brentuximab vedotin exposure. The trial cohort comprised some 60 patients with relapsed/refractory classical Hodgkin lymphoma whose best overall responses were complete response, partial response or progressive disease. Trial patients were treated with single-agent nivolumab in the multi-cohort phase II CheckMate 205 trial. Best overall response was determined by an independent review committee according to the 2007 International Working Group response criteria. PBMCs from the trial were collected at three points: immediately before nivolumab initiation (C1D1), and during therapy at cycle 2 day 1 and cycle 4 day 1. After peripheral blood was drawn into 8 mL Vacutainer Cell Preparation Tubes, PBMCs were isolated by centrifugation and then cryopreserved.

The Qiagen DNeasy kit was used to extract genomic DNA both from unsorted PBMCs and from the negatively selected CD4+ and CD8+ fractions. TCR beta CDR3 regions were amplified by immunoSEQ multiplex PCR using primers annealing to V and J segments. A synthetic immune receptor repertoire was used to minimize amplification bias, and any residual bias was removed computationally once sequencing was done. In the paper's pipeline: Custom Python scripts were used to quantify repertoire diversity as the Shannon entropy index. Unsorted, CD4+ and CD8+ repertoires were analyzed separately, except for combined analyses in which CD4+ and CD8+ sequences were merged in silico. A clone was considered expanded if an increase in frequency of at least 2-fold after treatment relative to C1D1 was found, and a pseudocount of 0.5 was applied to clones undetected at baseline. Singleton clones were defined as clones with 0 or 1 copy at C1D1, and non-singleton clones were defined as clones with 2 or more copies. Clones expanded in unsorted samples were annotated as CD4+, CD8+ or unknown by matching protein sequences in sorted samples from the same patient. Wilcoxon tests on paired samples were used to test diversity changes from C1D1 to C4D1. TCRdb stores this immuneACCESS table with in-frame sequences only. Part of the clones is absent; in the studies checked, under half of the shortfall reflects unresolved V genes, and no reason is known for the rest. The V and J calls and clone size are taken from that table; D and trimming were inferred from the DNA. The sample has about 31,000 clones on record, around 80% of them singletons. Less than 20% of the sample comes from the top ten.

This clone was seen just once. No antigen is known for it. Per-base qualities were not stored, and no clone one base away is much larger. This receptor was identified in a human donor with classical Hodgkin lymphoma. This sample comprised peripheral blood mononuclear cells (PBMCs), obtained before the fourth cycle of nivolumab. The sequence is built from TRBV6-1 and TRBJ2-7; TRBD2 aligns with 10 central bases. The CDR3 loop reads CASSEEAGGPSEQYF. The sequence in DNA is TGTGCCAGCAGTGAAGAAGCGGGGGGGCCAAGCGAGCAGTACTTC.